This TCR beta chain was identified in a study of cytomegalovirus exposure and HLA in healthy donors. The CDR3 loop spans 14 amino acids. CDR1 is MNHEY, CDR2 SVGAGI, per germline. This clone was counted between two and nine times. The antigen is undetermined. Researchers ran the PCR with 60 Vbeta and 13 Jbeta primers. This table comes from immunoSEQ multiplex PCR, and its TCRdb copy is limited to in-frame clones, with some not included. Of 150,000 to 180,000 clones detected, more than 75% appear once; the ten largest clones hold around 5.2%. Overall study findings and caveats: About 87% or about 30% of the time was how often most TCR beta V segments were productive, according to an earlier analysis. Some TCR beta chains (roughly 160 of them) were listed as cytomegalovirus-associated. A missense DCLRE1C variant was associated with V- and J-gene trimming of TCR beta chains in a later analysis, and an independent cohort replicated the association. Immune exposure information comprised only CMV serostatus.

This TCR derives from a woman between 40 and 50 years old in good health and CMV-seropositive. Sequenced: PBMCs. The V and J genes are TRBV6-5 and TRBJ2-5, with TRBD1 matching over 8 bases. The assigned J gene may be wrong: the sequence end matches TRBJ2-7 better. Written as DNA, the CDR3 is TGTGCCAGCAGCCCCGGGACAGGTCGCCACGAGCAGTACTTC. Its translation: CASSPGTGRHEQYF.